Below, one TCR beta chain is given with its context. It has no known antigen specificity. No qualities accompany the bases; no much larger clone lies one base away. TCRbeta CDR3 regions were amplified from genomic DNA by means of the immunoSEQ Assay, a bias-controlled multiplex PCR. The paper's processing steps were these. Nucleated cell counts per sample were estimated from amplification of reference gene primers within the assay. To quantify the absolute abundance of each unique TCRbeta CDR3 rearrangement, sequence reads were collapsed and filtered. For each sample, productive Simpson clonality was calculated as the square root of Simpson's diversity index across productive rearrangements. Sourced from immuneACCESS, this table was stored by TCRdb with only in-frame sequences that have V and J called. A share of the clones is absent; for the studies checked, an unresolved V gene accounts for under half, and the remainder has no known explanation. From that table come the V and J calls and clone size; the DNA was used to work out D and trimming. The sample table shows roughly 230,000 clones, and about 85% are seen once. The ten most abundant clones make up about 8% of the sample.

The junction shows trimming of 9 bases on V and 6 bases on J, and the gene matches do not reach 10 bases of it. The germline V gene specifies ENHRY as CDR1 and SYGVKD as CDR2. CDR3 length: 13 amino acids, cysteine to phenylalanine. Just CDR3 DNA is preserved here, 39 bases in frame from base 1. Each collaborating institution followed its own protocols to collect whole blood in K2EDTA tubes. For TCRbeta analysis, collaborator samples were shipped as frozen whole blood, as isolated PBMCs, or as DNA extracted from either sample type. This sample stems from a study of blood T cell repertoires in COVID-19 (TCRdb year 2020). With respect to the entire study: The collaborator samples originated in the United States, Italy and Spain and spanned the acute and convalescent phases of COVID-19. Where available, HLA class I and class II types were obtained from metadata supplied by the sample provider rather than from assay-based typing. The material from the prospective study consisted of cDNA or gDNA derived from T cells, B-cell-depleted T cells, or PBMCs. Samples were obtained from the ongoing ImmuneRACE study (first 160 participants) and from over a thousand subjects provided by 6 global collaborators. Sample metadata almost always included a de-identified subject ID, COVID-19 status, age in years and sex. The repertoires were released in a freely available public database intended as a resource for research on the immune response to SARS-CoV-2. The dataset comprised deeply sampled blood TCRbeta repertoires from subjects exposed to, actively infected with, or recovered from COVID-19. Study-level results and caveats: The quantity of clinical and demographic metadata differed by source and by participant and was supplied without curation.

The sample was peripheral blood. The sequence derives from a woman at least 80 years old with acute or convalescent COVID-19. The chain is encoded by TRBV10-3 joined to TRBJ2-7, with TRBD1 matching 8 junction bases. At the DNA level, the sequence is TGTGCCATTTGGACAGGGATATCAGGCGAGCAGTACTTC. This sequence encodes CAIWTGISGEQYF.